This TCR beta chain was obtained from a study of blood T cell repertoires in COVID-19 (dated by TCRdb to 2019 to 2021). Regarding the complete study: Collaborator samples came from the United States, Italy and Spain and covered acute and convalescent phases of COVID-19. The dataset comprised deeply sampled blood TCRbeta repertoires from subjects exposed to, actively infected with, or recovered from COVID-19. A freely available public database, intended as a resource for researchers studying the immune response to SARS-CoV-2, is where the repertoires were released. HLA class I and class II types, where available, came from metadata supplied by the sample provider rather than from assay-based typing. The material from the prospective study consisted of cDNA or gDNA derived from T cells, B-cell-depleted T cells, or PBMCs. Sample metadata almost always included a de-identified subject ID, COVID-19 status, age in years and sex. The samples were drawn from two sources: the first 160 participants of the ongoing ImmuneRACE study, and 1,200 or so subjects contributed by 6 global collaborators.

The collaborating institutions used their own protocols to collect whole blood in K2EDTA tubes. For TCRbeta analysis, collaborator samples were shipped as frozen whole blood, as isolated PBMCs, or as DNA extracted from either sample type. CDR1 LGHNA and CDR2 YSLEER were looked up in the germline V gene. V and J are trimmed by 1 base and 4 bases, and the gene matches miss 4 bases of the junction. The CDR3 covers 14 residues, taking in both the cysteine and the phenylalanine. Only the CDR3 region is kept as DNA, spanning 42 bases read in frame from base 1. What the research found in general, with its limitations: Clinical and demographic metadata were provided uncurated, with the amount varying by source and participant.

In regard to this clone: Its antigen target is currently unknown. Base qualities were left out, and no much larger clone turns up one base away.

TCRbeta CDR3 regions were amplified from genomic DNA using the immunoSEQ Assay, a bias-controlled multiplex PCR. In the paper's pipeline: The number of nucleated cells in each sample was estimated by amplification of reference gene primers within the assay. To quantify the absolute abundance of each unique TCRbeta CDR3 rearrangement, sequence reads were collapsed and filtered. For each sample, productive Simpson clonality was calculated by taking the square root of Simpson's diversity index across productive rearrangements. TCRdb holds this immuneACCESS table with in-frame rearrangements only. Some clones are missing; in checked studies, unresolved V genes explain under half, and the rest has no known cause. V, J and clone size are taken as reported in that table, and D and trimming were inferred from the DNA itself. A total of 300,000 to 400,000 clones appear in this sample, 88% of them only once. The ten largest account for 3% to 4% of the sample.

Sequencing input: peripheral blood. This sequence was found in a woman between 45 and 65 years old with active or convalescent COVID-19. Recombination joined TRBV4-3 with TRBJ2-7, with 7 central nucleotides matching TRBD1. The CDR3 protein is CASSQVGTVYEQYF. The nucleotide sequence is TGCGCCAGCAGCCAAGTCGGGACAGTATACGAGCAGTACTTC.